This T cell receptor (beta chain) emerged from a study of cytomegalovirus exposure and HLA in healthy donors. The primer mix had 60 Vbeta and 13 Jbeta primers. Profiling relied on immunoSEQ multiplex PCR, and the TCRdb table lists in-frame clones only, not all of them. Counted here are 40,000 to 55,000 clones, about two thirds occurring once; the ten biggest clones make up around 11%. CDR3 size: 13 residues. Deletions cut 0 bases from V and 5 bases from J, with 10 bases between. Germline CDR1 GTSNPN, CDR2 SVGIG (reference sequence). This TCR was sampled from a man in his fifties or sixties in good health and CMV-seropositive. The sequenced sample was PBMCs. The chain joins TRBV30 to TRBJ2-5, with unresolved D. The DNA for the CDR3 is TGTGCCTGGAGTGTACGAATACGGGAGACCCAGTACTTC. The encoded protein is CAWSVRIRETQYF.